The 21 T cell receptor beta chains presented below share a single source sample, sequenced in a study of T-cell reconstitution after alpha-beta-depleted transplantation in children. As it was prepared, the TCRbeta library received unique molecular identifiers. Each CDR3 protein gets one entry after TCRdb re-called the PCR reads with MiXCR. The repertoire holds about 400,000 distinct CDR3 sequences, roughly 16% seen once, with under 30% in the top ten. The specimen comprised PBMCs, mostly from graft donor cells, sampled 360 days after TCRalphabeta/CD19-depleted stem cell transplant. These receptors all come from a boy under two years old who had a stem cell transplant for Wiskott-Aldrich syndrome, so the T cells may come from the graft donor.

This sequence joins TRBV15 and TRBJ2-1; TRBD2 aligns across 9 bases. CDR1 and CDR2 (germline): LNHNV, YYDKDF (reference sequence). V shed 2 bases and J 8 bases; nucleotides not matched to a gene: 13. The CDR3 length is 17 residues. The CDR3 bases are TGTGCCACCAGCAGAAGGAGGGCTAGCGGGGAGGGGGATGAGCAGTTCTTC. Amino acid sequence: CATSRRRASGEGDEQFF.

This clonotype was detected a few times. This chain joins TRBV10-3 and TRBJ2-6, with D hard to call. Germline values: CDR1 ENHRY, CDR2 SYGVKD. The CDR3 has 15 amino acids. V lost 3 bases, J lost 0 bases, and 6 bases lay in between. The CDR3: CAISDPVSGANVLTF. CDR3 nucleotide sequence: TGTGCCATCAGTGACCCGGTCTCTGGGGCCAACGTCCTGACTTTC.

The chain recombines TRBV5-1 with TRBJ2-7; 8 nucleotides match TRBD1. V gave up 0 bases and J gave up 0 bases; unmatched junction bases: 8. This CDR3 has 17 residues. Germline V lookup: CDR1 SGHRS, CDR2 YFSETQ. As DNA, the CDR3 is TGCGCCAGCAGCTTGGCCCGGGACAGGTACAGCTCCTACGAGCAGTACTTC. This translates into CASSLARDRYSSYEQYF.

The chain is built from TRBV6-2 or TRBV6-3 and TRBJ2-2; D is possibly TRBD1 (6 bases). The CDR3 is 16 residues long. Germline assignment: CDR1 MNHEY and CDR2 SVGEGT. Trimming took off 4 bases at V and 5 bases at J, with 17 bases between the two ends. CDR3 sequence reads: CASSSISGATTGELFF. DNA for the CDR3: TGTGCCAGCAGTTCAATATCAGGGGCCACGACCGGGGAGCTGTTTTTT.

This clonotype was picked up a small number of times. The chain employs TRBV7-8 and TRBJ2-3; D call uncertain. The V end lost 5 bases, the J end lost 2 bases, and 14 bases lay between the germline ends. This CDR3 has 15 residues. CDR1 SGHVS and CDR2 FQNEAQ come from the germline V gene. This chain's CDR3 is CASSKAVHHTDTQYF. DNA of the CDR3: TGTGCCAGCAGCAAGGCGGTTCACCACACAGATACGCAGTATTTT.

CDR3 bases: TGTGCCAGCAGTTTAGGCTTGGCAGGGGGGTTACAAGAGACCCAGTACTTC. Translated, it gives CASSLGLAGGLQETQYF. The V gene is TRBV12-3 or TRBV12-4, the J gene TRBJ2-5, with D perhaps matching TRBD1 (7 bases). The CDR3 contains 17 residues. The V gene lost 1 base and the J gene lost 2 bases, with 17 bases spanning the gap.

This clonotype was picked up a small number of times. The chain uses TRBV7-2 and TRBJ2-1; D possibly corresponds to TRBD1 (5 bases). Looked up from germline, CDR1 is SGHTA and CDR2 is FQGNSA. V lost 0 bases and J 10 bases, leaving 13 bases between the germline ends. The CDR3 is 14 residues long. CDR3 sequence reads: CASSLAPKGREQFF. In DNA form, the CDR3 reads TGTGCCAGCAGCTTAGCCCCCAAGGGGCGGGAGCAGTTCTTC. The full variable domain, completed using reference TRBV7-2 and TRBJ2-1, is GAGVSQSPSNKVTEKGKDVELRCDPISGHTALYWYRQSLGQGLEFLIYFQGNSAPDKSGLPSDRFSAERTGGSVSTLTIQRTQQEDSAVYLCASSLAPKGREQFFGPGTRLTVL.

By proportion, this clonotype is medium-sized. CDR3 sequence (DNA): TGCGCCAGCAGCCAGTTAGGAGGGGGTGAGCAGTTCTTC. Its protein product is CASSQLGGGEQFF. The chain uses TRBV4-3 and TRBJ2-1, with D possibly called TRBD1 or TRBD2 (6 bases each). V was shortened by 3 bases and J by 9 bases, with 12 bases between the two germline ends. This CDR3 spans 13 amino acids. Germline CDR1 is LGHNA and CDR2 is YSLEER.

This clonotype was seen repeatedly, ten times or more. V is TRBV5-1 and J is TRBJ2-7, with D perhaps TRBD1 (6 bases). Trimming pared 2 bases from V and 0 bases from J, leaving 9 bases between. The germline V gene encodes CDR1 SGHRS and CDR2 YFSETQ. The length of the CDR3 is 14 residues. The CDR3 loop is CASSLQGTSYEQYF. CDR3 sequence (DNA): TGCGCCAGCAGCTTACAGGGTACCTCCTACGAGCAGTACTTC.

The table lists this clonotype with a few counts. The gene calls are TRBV12-3 or TRBV12-4 and TRBJ2-1, with D uncertain. CDR3 size: 15 residues. The V gene lost 2 bases and the J gene lost 2 bases, with 10 bases spanning the gap. Here the CDR3 reads CASSLKRVPYNEQFF. In nucleotides, the CDR3 is TGTGCCAGCAGTTTAAAGCGAGTCCCCTACAATGAGCAGTTCTTC.

This clonotype was seen only a few times. The chain is built from TRBV6-1 and TRBJ2-1; no firm D call. V lost 8 bases to trimming and J lost 4 bases, with 12 bases between them. The CDR3 length is 13 residues. Germline V gene data show CDR1 as MNHNS and CDR2 as SASEGT. For the CDR3, the DNA is TGTGCCAGCCAATGGACCCTTTACAATGAGCAGTTCTTC. It is translated as CASQWTLYNEQFF.

This clonotype was counted only a few times. The J gene is TRBJ2-3, the V gene TRBV4-2; 10 nucleotides match TRBD2. V lost 2 bases and J lost 2; bases outside the gene matches: 7. This CDR3 has 17 residues. The germline V gene encodes CDR1 LGHNA and CDR2 YNFKEQ. The CDR3 nucleotides read TGTGCCAGCAGCCAATTGGGAGCGGGGGGGCTCACAGATACGCAGTATTTT. Its protein is CASSQLGAGGLTDTQYF.

This rearrangement joins TRBV5-6 to TRBJ1-1, with D possibly TRBD1 on 5 matching bases. V was trimmed by 3 bases and J by 1 base, leaving 13 bases between them. The CDR3 sequence is 15 residues long. Looked up from germline, CDR1 is SGHDT and CDR2 is YYEEEE. CDR3 DNA: TGTGCCAGCAGCTCACTTAGGACAAGGAACACTGAAGCTTTCTTT. Amino acids: CASSSLRTRNTEAFF.

The rearrangement joins TRBV19 to TRBJ2-5; 11 positions match TRBD1. In germline, CDR1 is LNHDA, CDR2 SQIVND (reference sequence). This CDR3 has 14 amino acids. V lost 5 bases and J lost 4; bases outside the gene matches: 3. The CDR3 sequence: CASSWTGGRETQYF. The DNA for the CDR3 is TGTGCCAGTAGTTGGACAGGGGGCAGAGAGACCCAGTACTTC.

At least ten counts were recorded for this clonotype. The chain employs TRBV29-1 and TRBJ2-5; tentative D call: TRBD2 (7 bases). Germline V CDR1 and CDR2: SQVTM, ANQGSEA. The V and J ends lost 7 bases and 4 bases respectively, with 16 bases between them. The CDR3 has 13 residues. CDR3 coding DNA: TGCAGCGCCAAACGGGGAGGGGGAGAGACCCAGTACTTC. Its translation is CSAKRGGGETQYF.

This clonotype was counted ten times or more. The V gene is TRBV12-3 or TRBV12-4, the J gene TRBJ2-5; 8 bases match TRBD1. The CDR3 is 16 amino acids. J lost 5 bases, V lost 5 bases, and 13 bases had no gene match. Written as DNA, the CDR3 is TGTGCCAGCAGTCCAAGGGTGCAGGGGGCGTGGGAGACCCAGTACTTC. It codes for CASSPRVQGAWETQYF.

This clonotype was recorded at least ten times. The chain employs TRBV12-3 or TRBV12-4 and TRBJ2-3; D unresolved. V was clipped by 4 bases and J by 2 bases, with 16 bases between them. This CDR3 has 16 residues. CDR3 in DNA: TGTGCCAGCAGTTACCATATGGGCCTTAACACAGATACGCAGTATTTT. This translates into CASSYHMGLNTDTQYF.

This clonotype was counted a few times. This rearrangement joins TRBV9 to TRBJ2-4, with 10 bases matching TRBD2. With V trimmed by 0 bases and J by 5 bases, 8 bases remained unmatched. CDR1 is SGDLS and CDR2 is YYNGEE in the germline V gene. This CDR3 has 17 amino acids. The CDR3 sequence: CASSVDPLAGVQNIQYF. In nucleotides, the CDR3 is TGTGCCAGCAGCGTAGACCCCCTAGCGGGAGTGCAAAACATTCAGTACTTC.

This clonotype was observed a handful of times. The chain couples TRBV7-9 to TRBJ2-5; 8 bases match TRBD1. With 1 base clipped from V and 2 bases from J, the junction kept 3 bases outside the gene matches. The CDR3 extends over 15 amino acids. Germline CDR1 SEHNR, CDR2 FQNEAQ (reference sequence). CDR3: CASSLGTGRQETQYF. The CDR3 DNA reads as TGTGCCAGCAGCTTAGGGACAGGGAGACAAGAGACCCAGTACTTC.

This clonotype was seen a handful of times. The chain joins TRBV2 to TRBJ2-1; a weak D match, TRBD2 (5 bases). Germline lookup yields CDR1 SNHLY and CDR2 FYNNEI. V lost 8 bases to trimming and J lost 7 bases, with 12 bases between them. The CDR3 length is 12 residues. CDR3: CASGSGRNEQFF. In DNA, the CDR3 is TGTGCCAGCGGCAGCGGTAGGAATGAGCAGTTCTTC. The whole variable domain, filled in from reference TRBV2 and TRBJ2-1, reads EPEVTQTPSHQVTQMGQEVILRCVPISNHLYFYWYRQILGQKVEFLVSFYNNEISEKSEIFDDQFSVERPDGSNFTLKIRSTKLEDSAMYFCASGSGRNEQFFGPGTRLTVL.

The chain carries TRBV7-9 and TRBJ2-1; 8 nucleotides line up with TRBD1. Germline trimming cut 5 bases from V and 5 bases from J; bases unmatched to any gene: 5. From germline, CDR1 is SEHNR and CDR2 FQNEAQ (reference sequence). The CDR3 is made up of 14 amino acids. This CDR3 reads CASSTGQVHNEQFF. As DNA, the CDR3 is TGTGCCAGCAGCACGGGACAGGTCCACAATGAGCAGTTCTTC.